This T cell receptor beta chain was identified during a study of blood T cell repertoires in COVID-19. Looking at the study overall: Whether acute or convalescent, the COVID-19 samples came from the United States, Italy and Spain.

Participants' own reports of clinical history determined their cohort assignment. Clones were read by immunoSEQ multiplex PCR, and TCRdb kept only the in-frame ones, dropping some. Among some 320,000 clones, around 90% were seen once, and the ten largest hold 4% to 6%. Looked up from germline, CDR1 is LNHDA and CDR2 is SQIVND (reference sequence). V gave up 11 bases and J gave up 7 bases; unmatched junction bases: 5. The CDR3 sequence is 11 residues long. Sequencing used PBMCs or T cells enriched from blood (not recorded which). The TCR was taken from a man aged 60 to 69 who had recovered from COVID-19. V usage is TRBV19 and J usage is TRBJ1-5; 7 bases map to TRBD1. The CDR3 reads CAAGGWQPQHF. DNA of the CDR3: TGTGCCGCAGGGGGGTGGCAGCCCCAGCATTTT.